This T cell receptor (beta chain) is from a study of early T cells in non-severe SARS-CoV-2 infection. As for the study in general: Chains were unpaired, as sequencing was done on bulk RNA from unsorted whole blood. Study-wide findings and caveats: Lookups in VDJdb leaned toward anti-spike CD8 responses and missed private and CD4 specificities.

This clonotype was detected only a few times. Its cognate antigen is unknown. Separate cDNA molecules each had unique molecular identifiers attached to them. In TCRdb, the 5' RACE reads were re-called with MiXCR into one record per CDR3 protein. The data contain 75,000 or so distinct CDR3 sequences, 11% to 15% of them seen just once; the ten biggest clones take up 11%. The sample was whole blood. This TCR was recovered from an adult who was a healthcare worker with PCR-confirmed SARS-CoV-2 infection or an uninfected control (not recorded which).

The CDR3 sequence: CASSPPTGRNTEAFF. The CDR3, as DNA: TGTGCCAGCAGTCCCCCGACAGGGCGGAACACTGAAGCTTTCTTT. V gene TRBV2 combines with J gene TRBJ1-1, with TRBD1 identical over 7 bases. The germline CDR1 and CDR2 sequences are SNHLY and FYNNEI. V lost 5 bases, J lost 1 base, and 7 bases stayed unmatched. The CDR3 extends over 15 amino acids.